The present entry profiles one T cell receptor beta chain with its context. Its antigen is unidentified. Germline assignment: CDR1 MNHEY and CDR2 SMNVEV (reference sequence). Trimming took 8 bases from V and 5 from J; bases not matched to a gene: 2. This CDR3 spans 13 amino acids. The record originates from a study of cytomegalovirus exposure and HLA in healthy donors. Findings and caveats of the study: A later analysis found most CMV-associated TCR beta chains apparently HLA-restricted.

The PCR had 60 Vbeta and 13 Jbeta primers. Profiled with immunoSEQ multiplex PCR; TCRdb holds only in-frame clones, not every one. The sample carries hundreds of thousands of clones, roughly 81% recorded once. The J gene is TRBJ2-7, the V gene TRBV27; 14 bases fit TRBD2. This TCR was recovered from a girl under 10 years old in good health and CMV-seronegative. The sequenced sample was PBMCs. The CDR3 nucleotides read TGTGCCAGCGGACTAGCGGGGGGAAACGAGCAGTACTTC. Protein product: CASGLAGGNEQYF.